Following are 3 T cell receptor beta chains from one sample sequenced in a study of T cell changes during pregnancy in multiple sclerosis. Sequencing was performed with immunoSEQ multiplex PCR; in TCRdb, only in-frame clones are kept and a portion is missing. The profile shows about 35,000 clones, around 93% of them singletons. Source: CD4+ T cells from peripheral blood mononuclear cells, taken in the first trimester of pregnancy. These TCRs come from a female donor with multiple sclerosis, enrolled in a pregnancy study.

The CDR3 nucleotides read TGCGCCAGCAGCCAAGCCCCGACAGTCTACAATGAGCAGTTCTTC. The encoded protein is CASSQAPTVYNEQFF. The chain recombines TRBV4-1 with TRBJ2-1; TRBD1 might be the D (5 bases). Trimming pared 1 base from V and 3 bases from J, leaving 10 bases between. The CDR3 runs 15 residues. In germline, CDR1 is MGHRA, CDR2 YSYEKL.

The chain recombines TRBV18 with TRBJ2-4, with D hard to call. Germline V lookup: CDR1 KGHSH, CDR2 LQKENI. Trimming pared 3 bases from V and 0 bases from J, leaving 12 bases between. The CDR3 is 16 residues long. The CDR3 region has the DNA TGTGCCAGCTCACCGGCCAGTTTCTTAGCCAAAAACATTCAGTACTTC. It yields the protein CASSPASFLAKNIQYF.

The J gene is TRBJ1-2, the V gene TRBV9; TRBD1 might be the D (6 bases). The V and J ends lost 4 bases and 8 bases respectively, with 18 bases between them. This CDR3 spans 14 amino acids. Germline V lookup: CDR1 SGDLS, CDR2 YYNGEE. Written as DNA, the CDR3 is TGTGCCAGCAGCTTATCGACAGGCGCATGGGGCTACACCTTC. Its translation is CASSLSTGAWGYTF.